Presented here are 7 T cell receptor beta chains from one specimen sequenced in a study of cytomegalovirus exposure and HLA in healthy donors. Vbeta (60) and Jbeta (13) primers were used in the PCR. Assay used: immunoSEQ multiplex PCR; TCRdb lists only in-frame clones, some missing. This table has over 85,000 clones, under 9% appearing once. The sample comprised PBMCs. These receptors were obtained from a man aged 45-65 years in good health and CMV-seronegative.

This CDR3 reads CASSSRTVSYEQYF. The CDR3 nucleotides are TGTGCCAGCAGCTCCAGGACAGTCTCCTACGAGCAGTACTTC. This chain joins TRBV7-8 and TRBJ2-7; a weak D match, TRBD1 (6 bases). V was pared by 4 bases and J by 0 bases, with 10 bases between. This CDR3 is 14 amino acids long. Germline CDR1 and CDR2: SGHVS and FQNEAQ.

This clone was seen only a few times. The chain links TRBV2 to TRBJ1-1, with D tentatively TRBD1 (6 bases). Trimming removed 11 bases at V and 4 bases at J, with 20 bases between. CDR1 is SNHLY, CDR2 FYNNEI, per germline. The CDR3 length is 14 residues. CDR3 nucleotides: TGTGCCGGTGCCTCCGGGACAAAGGGCACTGAAGCTTTCTTT. Translation: CAGASGTKGTEAFF.

In its sample, this clone was seen a few times. The gene calls are TRBV18 and TRBJ1-1, with TRBD1 as a possible D gene (6 bases). Germline CDR1 and CDR2: KGHSH and LQKENI. The CDR3 sequence is 13 residues long. V was cut by 5 bases and J by 3 bases, with 10 bases left in between. The CDR3 bases are TGTGCCAGCTCAAGCGGACAGTACACTGAAGCTTTCTTT. Translation: CASSSGQYTEAFF.

V usage is TRBV5-1 and J usage is TRBJ2-4; maybe TRBD1 (5 bases). From germline, CDR1 is SGHRS and CDR2 YFSETQ. There are 15 residues in the CDR3. Between the trimmed V and J ends, which lost 4 bases and 6 bases, there was a span of 17 bases. Here the CDR3 reads CASSPSTGQGNIQYF. The CDR3 DNA reads as TGCGCCAGCAGCCCCTCGACTGGGCAGGGAAACATTCAGTACTTC.

CDR3 DNA: TGTGCCAGCAGTGGAGGGAGCTCTGGGGCCAACGTCCTGACTTTC. Translating gives CASSGGSSGANVLTF. The chain combines TRBV6-5 with TRBJ2-6; TRBD2 might be the D (6 bases). The CDR3 is 15 amino acids. Germline CDR1 is MNHEY and CDR2 is SVGAGI. V dropped 5 bases and J dropped 0 bases, with 8 bases sitting between them.

The gene calls are TRBV9 and TRBJ2-1; 15 nucleotides agree with TRBD2. This CDR3 spans 17 amino acids. Germline CDR1 SGDLS, CDR2 YYNGEE. V lost 3 bases and J lost 8; bases outside the gene matches: 9. The CDR3 nucleotides read TGTGCCAGCAGCGGTAGGGGACTAGCGGGAGGATTTGATGAGCAGTTCTTC. This codes for CASSGRGLAGGFDEQFF.

This clone has more than one count but fewer than ten. The J gene is TRBJ2-1, the V gene TRBV29-1, with 7 positions matching TRBD1. V lost 1 base and J lost 4; bases outside the gene matches: 7. This CDR3 region has 15 residues. Germline V gene lookup returns CDR1 SQVTM and CDR2 ANQGSEA. CDR3 loop: CSVEGPGTEYNEQFF. Written as DNA, the CDR3 is TGCAGCGTTGAAGGACCCGGGACAGAATACAATGAGCAGTTCTTC.